The rows below give T cell receptor beta chains drawn from one sample of a study of T-cell reconstitution after alpha-beta-depleted transplantation in children. From the PCR reads, TCRdb called clonotypes with MiXCR, one entry per CDR3 protein. The repertoire consists of about 72,000 distinct CDR3 sequences, with 5.5% to 7.5% occurring once and the leading ten covering approximately 2.4%. The sample consisted of PBMCs from the stem cell graft donor, taken from the stem cell graft. The receptors derive from a human donor who donated a stem cell graft to a child with acute lymphoblastic leukemia. Both conserved end residues are part of each CDR3. The order of the fields is J gene, V gene, clone size, D gene, CDR3 protein, CDR3 DNA. The D gene is left open where the match is weak. For some rows the clone size is stated as once, few or many, or as a class when expanded; others skip it.

j_gene: TRBJ2-7
v_gene: TRBV25-1
abundance: many
d_gene: NA
CDR3aa: CASSEGGLAEGLAESSYEQYF
CDR3nt: TGTGCCAGCAGTGAAGGGGGCTTAGCGGAAGGCTTAGCGGAAAGCTCCTACGAGCAGTACTTC

j_gene: TRBJ2-7
v_gene: TRBV29-1
abundance: many
d_gene: NA
CDR3aa: CSVGPDGSYEQYF
CDR3nt: TGCAGCGTTGGCCCGGACGGATCCTACGAGCAGTACTTC

j_gene: TRBJ2-5
v_gene: TRBV6-1
abundance: many
d_gene: TRBD1
CDR3aa: CASSSDRVETQYF
CDR3nt: TGTGCCAGCAGCAGCGACAGGGTAGAGACCCAGTACTTC

j_gene: TRBJ2-7
v_gene: TRBV6-4
abundance: NA
d_gene: NA
CDR3aa: CASSAYEQYF
CDR3nt: TGTGCCAGCAGTGCCTACGAGCAGTACTTC

j_gene: TRBJ1-2
v_gene: TRBV5-5
abundance: many
d_gene: NA
CDR3aa: CASSPDGYYGYTF
CDR3nt: TGTGCCAGCAGTCCAGACGGATACTATGGCTACACCTTC

j_gene: TRBJ2-7
v_gene: TRBV20-1
abundance: few
d_gene: NA
CDR3aa: CSARDPYSTVYEQYF
CDR3nt: TGCAGTGCTAGAGACCCCTACTCGACAGTCTACGAGCAGTACTTC

j_gene: TRBJ2-5
v_gene: TRBV9
abundance: many
d_gene: NA
CDR3aa: CASSVRADKETQYF
CDR3nt: TGTGCCAGCAGCGTAAGGGCAGATAAAGAGACCCAGTACTTC

j_gene: TRBJ1-3
v_gene: TRBV20-1
abundance: many
d_gene: NA
CDR3aa: CSARVGRPSGNTIYF
CDR3nt: TGCAGTGCTAGGGTGGGACGGCCTTCTGGAAACACCATATATTTT

j_gene: TRBJ2-5
v_gene: TRBV4-2
abundance: many
d_gene: NA
CDR3aa: CASRGDHQETQYF
CDR3nt: TGTGCCAGCCGAGGGGACCATCAAGAGACCCAGTACTTC

j_gene: TRBJ2-1
v_gene: TRBV12-3/TRBV12-4
abundance: few
d_gene: NA
CDR3aa: CASSLRAVTYNEQFF
CDR3nt: TGTGCCAGCAGTTTAAGAGCGGTCACCTACAATGAGCAGTTCTTC

j_gene: TRBJ2-1
v_gene: TRBV25-1
abundance: many
d_gene: TRBD1
CDR3aa: CASSDTRDRASRSEQFF
CDR3nt: TGTGCCAGCAGTGATACCCGGGACAGGGCCTCCCGATCAGAGCAGTTCTTC

j_gene: TRBJ2-4
v_gene: TRBV4-2
abundance: many
d_gene: NA
CDR3aa: CASSQGDQAGNIQYF
CDR3nt: TGTGCCAGCAGCCAAGGGGACCAGGCGGGAAACATTCAGTACTTC

j_gene: TRBJ2-2
v_gene: TRBV27
abundance: many
d_gene: NA
CDR3aa: CASSSGRNTGELFF
CDR3nt: TGTGCCAGCAGTTCCGGACGGAACACCGGGGAGCTGTTTTTT

j_gene: TRBJ1-6
v_gene: TRBV12-3/TRBV12-4
abundance: many
d_gene: NA
CDR3aa: CASTGPGNSPLHF
CDR3nt: TGTGCCAGCACGGGACCGGGTAATTCACCCCTCCACTTT

j_gene: TRBJ1-2
v_gene: TRBV9
abundance: few
d_gene: TRBD1
CDR3aa: CASMGQINYGYTF
CDR3nt: TGTGCCAGCATGGGACAGATAAACTATGGCTACACCTTC

j_gene: TRBJ1-6
v_gene: TRBV12-3/TRBV12-4
abundance: many
d_gene: TRBD1
CDR3aa: CASRDREGRGALHF
CDR3nt: TGTGCCAGCAGGGACAGGGAAGGGAGGGGAGCCCTCCACTTT

j_gene: TRBJ2-1
v_gene: TRBV5-1
abundance: many
d_gene: TRBD2
CDR3aa: CASSLALAGASYNEQFF
CDR3nt: TGCGCCAGCAGCTTGGCGCTAGCGGGGGCATCCTACAATGAGCAGTTCTTC

j_gene: TRBJ2-7
v_gene: TRBV4-3
abundance: NA
d_gene: NA
CDR3aa: CASSPSGTLSYEQYF
CDR3nt: TGCGCCAGCAGCCCCTCGGGGACGCTCTCCTACGAGCAGTACTTC

j_gene: TRBJ2-2
v_gene: TRBV9
abundance: many
d_gene: NA
CDR3aa: CASSVGGDTGELFF
CDR3nt: TGTGCCAGCAGCGTAGGGGGGGACACCGGGGAGCTGTTTTTT

j_gene: TRBJ1-5
v_gene: TRBV27
abundance: many
d_gene: NA
CDR3aa: CASSWGASGESQHF
CDR3nt: TGTGCCAGCAGTTGGGGGGCATCGGGGGAGAGCCAGCATTTT

j_gene: TRBJ2-2
v_gene: TRBV6-2/TRBV6-3
abundance: many
d_gene: TRBD2
CDR3aa: CASTRVSGALTGELFF
CDR3nt: TGTGCCAGCACTAGGGTTAGCGGGGCCCTCACCGGGGAGCTGTTTTTT

j_gene: TRBJ2-1
v_gene: TRBV5-1
abundance: many
d_gene: NA
CDR3aa: CASSPDRIRSNEQFF
CDR3nt: TGCGCCAGCAGCCCTGACAGGATACGGTCCAATGAGCAGTTCTTC

j_gene: TRBJ2-2
v_gene: TRBV12-3/TRBV12-4
abundance: many
d_gene: TRBD1
CDR3aa: CASSLMTGELSGELFF
CDR3nt: TGTGCCAGCAGTTTGATGACAGGGGAACTCAGCGGGGAGCTGTTTTTT

j_gene: TRBJ1-5
v_gene: TRBV18
abundance: NA
d_gene: NA
CDR3aa: CASSPEQLGVGSNQPQHF
CDR3nt: TGTGCCAGCTCACCGGAGCAGTTGGGGGTGGGCAGCAATCAGCCCCAGCATTTT

j_gene: TRBJ2-1
v_gene: TRBV5-1
abundance: few
d_gene: NA
CDR3aa: CASDRAGTYNEQFF
CDR3nt: TGCGCCAGTGACAGGGCGGGGACCTACAATGAGCAGTTCTTC

j_gene: TRBJ1-5
v_gene: TRBV6-2/TRBV6-3
abundance: NA
d_gene: NA
CDR3aa: CASRDPGNQPQHF
CDR3nt: TGTGCCAGCAGAGACCCAGGGAATCAGCCCCAGCATTTT

j_gene: TRBJ1-1
v_gene: TRBV6-2/TRBV6-3
abundance: many
d_gene: NA
CDR3aa: CASTRGRMNTEAFF
CDR3nt: TGTGCCAGCACCCGAGGCAGAATGAACACTGAAGCTTTCTTT

j_gene: TRBJ2-5
v_gene: TRBV20-1
abundance: many
d_gene: NA
CDR3aa: CSAREGRLQETQYF
CDR3nt: TGCAGTGCTAGAGAAGGACGGCTCCAAGAGACCCAGTACTTC

j_gene: TRBJ2-7
v_gene: TRBV10-3
abundance: many
d_gene: TRBD2
CDR3aa: CAISSFSGSSEQYF
CDR3nt: TGTGCCATCAGTTCCTTTAGCGGGAGTTCCGAGCAGTACTTC

j_gene: TRBJ2-4
v_gene: TRBV20-1
abundance: many
d_gene: TRBD2
CDR3aa: CSARDPRLAGGVGIQYF
CDR3nt: TGCAGTGCTAGAGATCCCAGACTAGCGGGGGGGGTCGGCATTCAGTACTTC

j_gene: TRBJ2-7
v_gene: TRBV11-2
abundance: many
d_gene: NA
CDR3aa: CASSLDPSYEQYF
CDR3nt: TGTGCCAGCAGCTTGGATCCCTCCTACGAGCAGTACTTC

j_gene: TRBJ2-7
v_gene: TRBV20-1
abundance: many
d_gene: TRBD2
CDR3aa: CSARDLASGGPNPYEQYF
CDR3nt: TGCAGTGCTAGAGATCTGGCTAGCGGGGGGCCTAATCCCTACGAGCAGTACTTC

j_gene: TRBJ2-3
v_gene: TRBV20-1
abundance: NA
d_gene: TRBD2
CDR3aa: CSAERGADTQYF
CDR3nt: TGCAGTGCTGAGCGGGGAGCAGATACGCAGTATTTT

j_gene: TRBJ2-5
v_gene: TRBV20-1
abundance: many
d_gene: TRBD2
CDR3aa: CSATSGRKETQYF
CDR3nt: TGCAGTGCTACCAGCGGGAGGAAAGAGACCCAGTACTTC

j_gene: TRBJ1-3
v_gene: TRBV19
abundance: few
d_gene: NA
CDR3aa: CASSPRTVNSGNTIYF
CDR3nt: TGTGCCAGTAGTCCCCGGACGGTTAACTCTGGAAACACCATATATTTT

j_gene: TRBJ2-5
v_gene: TRBV24-1
abundance: many
d_gene: NA
CDR3aa: CATSDPRRHQETQYF
CDR3nt: TGTGCCACCAGTGATCCCAGACGGCATCAGGAGACCCAGTACTTC

j_gene: TRBJ1-1
v_gene: TRBV7-2
abundance: NA
d_gene: NA
CDR3aa: CASSPLRDSEAFF
CDR3nt: TGTGCCAGCAGCCCCCTCCGGGACTCTGAAGCTTTCTTT

j_gene: TRBJ1-1
v_gene: TRBV3-1
abundance: few
d_gene: NA
CDR3aa: CASSRVADTEAFF
CDR3nt: TGTGCCAGCAGCCGGGTGGCGGACACTGAAGCTTTCTTT

j_gene: TRBJ2-5
v_gene: TRBV5-6
abundance: many
d_gene: NA
CDR3aa: CASVSVGETQYF
CDR3nt: TGTGCCAGCGTTTCGGTAGGGGAGACCCAGTACTTC

j_gene: TRBJ2-1
v_gene: TRBV11-2
abundance: few
d_gene: TRBD2
CDR3aa: CASSLVSTSRPYNEQFF
CDR3nt: TGTGCCAGCAGCTTAGTCTCGACTAGCCGCCCCTACAATGAGCAGTTCTTC

j_gene: TRBJ2-2
v_gene: TRBV7-2
abundance: few
d_gene: NA
CDR3aa: CASSLDPDRKLFF
CDR3nt: TGTGCCAGCAGCTTAGACCCGGATCGGAAGCTGTTTTTT

j_gene: TRBJ1-1
v_gene: TRBV5-1
abundance: many
d_gene: NA
CDR3aa: CASSLVINTEAFF
CDR3nt: TGCGCCAGCAGCTTGGTGATAAACACTGAAGCTTTCTTT

j_gene: TRBJ1-1
v_gene: TRBV19
abundance: many
d_gene: NA
CDR3aa: CASSTTVNTEAFF
CDR3nt: TGTGCCAGTAGTACGACAGTTAACACTGAAGCTTTCTTT